Here is one T cell receptor (beta chain) with its context. No antigen is known for it. The record has no base qualities; no much larger clone is one base away. V is trimmed back by 6 bases and J by 5 bases, and the junction contains 12 bases that no gene match accounts for. The germline V gene (reference sequence) gives CDR1 as LNHDA and CDR2 as SQIVND. The CDR3, from cysteine to phenylalanine, totals 15 residues. Left in the record is the CDR3 DNA by itself, 45 bases read in frame from the first base. The cohort was made up of 666 healthy bone marrow donors. At the time of sampling, all cohort members were nominally healthy, though unrecorded immune exposures were likely present. The donor tested CMV seronegative, placing the donor among the roughly 350 seronegative members of the cohort. A peripheral blood sample was provided by each donor, and peripheral blood mononuclear cells were used for TCR beta sequencing. The Qiagen DNeasy Blood Extraction Kit was used to extract genomic DNA from the blood cell samples.

This specimen belongs to a study of cytomegalovirus exposure and HLA in healthy donors (TCRdb year 2017). Context from the whole study: An earlier analysis of some 620 of the donors reported approximately 280 Gb of sequence data and 95 million to 140 million unique TCR beta sequences obtained from approximately 180 million T cells. About 280 gigabases of sequencing data and tens of millions of unique TCR sequences made up an early release that covered over 550 HLA-typed donors. Of the roughly 420 genotyped donors, more than 75% were placed in the genetic ancestry cluster associated with self-reported Caucasian donors. The aim of the study was to test whether cataloging public T cell receptors could identify signatures of past pathogen exposure. The T cell repertoires of 666 subjects were profiled by immunosequencing and related to cytomegalovirus serostatus. A separate validation cohort of roughly 130 different subjects was used in addition to the roughly 620-subject first cohort. To predict cytomegalovirus infection status, the study brought together high-throughput TCR immunosequencing, statistical association of individual TCRs with disease status, and machine learning. A later analysis re-examined previously published TCR beta repertoires from 500 to 700 donors and added high-resolution HLA genotyping to investigate patterns of TCR occurrence. Rather than drawing on any new phenotypic data, the later analysis identified candidate immune exposures from TCR beta sequences and the way those sequences occurred across donors. To decide whether each TCR beta V gene segment behaved as functional or pseudogenic, an earlier analysis of fewer than 750 of the donors relied on high-throughput TCR beta sequencing. Alongside the repertoire data, information on donor age, sex, ethnicity and CMV serostatus was compiled. A later genetic analysis took genome-wide SNP genotypes for about 55% of the roughly 670 donors and used that subset as a discovery cohort. All discovery cohort repertoires had been generated using a single sequencing platform. HLA typing covered class I and class II loci at four-digit resolution. The number of donors typed differed by locus, with about 629-630 for A, B, C, DRB1 and DQB1, more than 500 for DQA1, 600 to 610 for DPA1, and around 450 for DPB1. About five DR-DQ haplotypes were treated as single units for association and clustering because of strong linkage in the cohort. Among a few hundred genotyped donors of the cohort, an average of 235,054 unique TCR beta nucleotide sequences were sequenced per donor, roughly 20% of them non-productive. What the work shows at the level of the full study, not this receptor alone: A further reported finding was that TCR beta sequences accurately predicted the HLA-A and HLA-B alleles for most subjects in the first cohort. The sequencing pipeline was judged likely to have produced a cluster of highly shared sequence variants as a technical artifact. In this cohort, only TCR beta chains were sequenced, and detectable features were limited by the absence of alpha or paired-chain data. Sequencing depth was assumed to be roughly uniform across donors in the presence/absence analyses, though that assumption may not hold. Some IMGT-functional V segments, including TRBV6-2 and TRBV6-3, could not be told apart with the 87-base-pair reads, so those segments were excluded. Correlated functional status among segregating V segments might be attributable to linkage disequilibrium, but an unknown experimental factor could not be ruled out. In a later genetic analysis, a missense DCLRE1C variant was associated with V-gene and J-gene trimming of TCR beta chains, and the association was replicated in an independent cohort. According to a later analysis, TCR association rates differed among HLA loci, with DRB1 alleles showing the most associated TCRs and HLA-C alleles showing the fewest. HLA typing was unavailable for some donors at each locus, so association tests used only the typed subset. Cytomegalovirus status was reported to be diagnosed by the classifier with high specificity and sensitivity in both the original and validation cohorts. In a later analysis, most CMV-associated TCR beta chains were found to appear HLA-restricted, with HLA associations seemingly driven largely by CMV exposure. An earlier analysis of 587 of the donors showed that most TCR beta V segments appeared in productive rearrangements either about 90% or about 30% of the time, which broadly matched IMGT annotations. In a later analysis, several top co-occurrence clusters were reported to appear linked to parvovirus B19, influenza, CMV and Epstein-Barr virus. The study listed 150 to 200 TCR beta chains as associated with cytomegalovirus. A later analysis found that HLA-associated TCR beta chains were more clonally expanded and had lower generation probabilities than equally common non-associated chains. According to a later genetic analysis, donors in an Asian-associated ancestry cluster had fewer N-insertions in productive TCRs than the roughly 660-donor mean. The earlier analysis of around 600 of the donors excluded some 15 rarely observed V segments, including chromosome 9 orphons, because counts were too low. The authors suggested that the approach could potentially be extended to other disease states and immunological phenotypes. For the cohort, immune exposure information was limited to CMV serostatus. Specific HLA alleles were associated with about 17,000 TCR beta sequences at a false discovery rate of 0.05 in a later analysis. Strong co-occurrence of HLA alleles, especially DR and DQ, made assigning TCR associations to individual alleles difficult. Most TCR sequences were seen in very few donors, while some public TCRs were found in many individuals. In vitro tests confirmed that three of the cytomegalovirus-associated TCR beta chains recognize cytomegalovirus antigens.

Libraries were constructed by the immunoSEQ multiplex PCR assay. A mixture of 60 forward primers for TCR Vbeta segments and 13 reverse primers for TCR Jbeta segments was used in the multiplex PCR. The CDR3 region of rearranged TCR beta genes was amplified from genomic DNA with a multiplex PCR assay. Amplified TCR beta libraries were sequenced as 87-base-pair reads on the Illumina HiSeq System. The source study handled its data this way. A later analysis counted about 80 million unique TCR beta chains across the 640 or so repertoires, and around 12 million of these chains were shared by at least two donors. Raw reads were error-corrected and collapsed into unique sequences by a nearest-neighbor algorithm in which closely related sequences were merged to remove PCR and sequencing errors. To assign V, D and J gene segments, CDR3 sequences were aligned to IMGT reference sequences. For a sequence to be retained, a match of at least six nucleotides was required to both a V gene segment and a J gene segment. A rearrangement counted as productive if the CDR3 had no stop codons and remained in frame with V and J, and every other rearrangement counted as non-productive. CDR3 was defined according to IMGT convention as the region running from the second conserved V-encoded cysteine to the conserved J-encoded phenylalanine. Sequences without an unambiguous match to a single V gene segment were excluded from the earlier analysis of approximately 600 of the donors. In an earlier analysis of roughly 600 of the donors, a V segment was called functional when productive rearrangements were above 56.7%, and segregating when the standard deviation between donors exceeded 5%. A statistical classification framework was developed to diagnose cytomegalovirus status using the catalog of TCR beta chain sequences. In a later analysis, TCR nucleotide sequences were compared against IMGT/GENE-DB human TR gene sequences so that V and J genes could be assigned. Using the TCRdist pipeline, a later analysis assigned CDR3 sequences along with most-parsimonious VDJ recombination scenarios. In a later analysis, each TCR beta chain was defined by its CDR3 amino acid sequence together with its V-gene family, and reads without a unique V-gene family were excluded. In a later analysis, 450 to 600 highly shared, low-generation-probability nucleotide sequences were removed to address suspected cross-contamination and a sequencing artifact. For each public chain, a later analysis derived a clonal expansion index from normalized ranks of inferred template counts within each repertoire. A later analysis computed generation probabilities with a VDJ recombination model fitted to out-of-frame rearrangements, and checked the results against IGoR. A later analysis scored TCR-TCR, TCR-HLA and TCR-CMV co-occurrence with hypergeometric tests, applying a repertoire-size bias correction to TCR pairs. False discovery rates were estimated in a later analysis by permuting HLA or CMV assignments 20 times. In a later analysis, co-occurring TCRs were grouped with DBSCAN, and TCRdist sequence similarity was added when clustering was performed within HLA-allele-positive subsets. Co-occurrence clustering excluded repertoires with fewer than 30,000 or more than 120,000 public chains, plus five with anomalous nucleotide sharing. The clones in this table, taken by TCRdb from immuneACCESS, are in-frame only. Not every clone is retained; where verified, under half of the shortfall comes from an unresolved V gene, and the cause of the rest is unknown. V, J and clone size are those of that table, while D and trimming were read from the DNA. The sample table lists 150,000 to 200,000 clones, 75% to 80% of them with a count of one. The ten top clones hold around 3.1% of the sample.

What was sequenced was PBMCs. The chain was built from TRBV19 and TRBJ1-1; a stretch of 7 junction bases matches TRBD1. This TCR was sampled from a woman aged 40 to 55 in good health and CMV-seronegative. CDR3 region: CASSPMTGLGTEAFF. In nucleotides, the sequence is TGTGCCAGTAGCCCAATGACAGGGCTGGGGACTGAAGCTTTCTTT.